This entry concerns a single T cell receptor (beta chain). The CDR3 sequence is 14 residues long. Deletions cut 1 base from V and 5 bases from J, with 11 bases between. Germline V gene lookup returns CDR1 LGHNT and CDR2 FRNRAP. This entry comes from a study of blood T cell repertoires in COVID-19. TCRdb's copy holds only in-frame clones and misses some; the assay was immunoSEQ multiplex PCR. The profile shows 450,000 or so clones, 89% of them singletons. Material for sequencing was peripheral blood. The receptor was isolated from a man between 18 and 29 years old with COVID-19, enrolled during active disease. This chain connects TRBV12-5 to TRBJ1-1; D call uncertain. Here the CDR3 DNA reads TGTGCTAGTGGTTTGGGGACCTCGGGGACTGAAGCTTTCTTT. Its translation: CASGLGTSGTEAFF. The entire variable domain, with the rest obtained from reference TRBV12-5 and TRBJ1-1, is as follows: DARVTQTPRHKVTEMGQEVTMRCQPILGHNTVFWYRQTMMQGLELLAYFRNRAPLDDSGMPKDRFSAEMPDATLATLKIQPSEPRDSAVYFCASGLGTSGTEAFFGQGTRLTVV.